The 21 T cell receptor beta chains listed next were all sequenced from one sample in a study of cytomegalovirus exposure and HLA in healthy donors. The primer mix had 60 Vbeta and 13 Jbeta primers. The data were produced by immunoSEQ multiplex PCR, yet TCRdb's version contains in-frame clones alone and is incomplete. Of some 170,000 clones listed, about 10% are singletons. The sequenced sample consisted of PBMCs. The receptors were gathered from a woman aged 30 to 39 in good health and CMV-seropositive.

The V gene is TRBV19, the J gene TRBJ1-4; tentative D call: TRBD1 (6 bases). V was shortened by 3 bases and J by 3 bases, with 8 bases between the two germline ends. The CDR3 sequence is 14 residues long. CDR1 is LNHDA, CDR2 SQIVND, per germline (reference sequence). The CDR3 sequence is CASSIRTANEKLFF. CDR3 coding DNA: TGTGCCAGTAGTATTAGGACAGCTAATGAAAAACTGTTTTTT.

The rearrangement links TRBV13 to TRBJ2-5; weak D call: TRBD1 (6 bases). Germline CDR1 reads PRHDT; CDR2 reads FYEKMQ (reference sequence). With 6 bases removed from V and 5 bases from J, the gap between germline ends came to 19 bases. There are 15 residues in the CDR3. The CDR3 region has the DNA TGTGCCAGCAGTAGGGGGTCAGAACAAGGGGAGACCCAGTACTTC. Protein: CASSRGSEQGETQYF. Full variable domain (rest looked up from reference TRBV13 and TRBJ2-5): AAGVIQSPRHLIKEKRETATLKCYPIPRHDTVYWYQQGPGQDPQFLISFYEKMQSDKGSIPDRFSAQQFSDYHSELNMSSLELGDSALYFCASSRGSEQGETQYFGPGTRLLVL.

This clone was seen only a few times. The rearrangement links TRBV6-5 to TRBJ2-7, with D tentatively TRBD2 (6 bases). The CDR3 length is 15 residues. Germline loops: CDR1 MNHEY, CDR2 SVGAGI. The ends were cut back, 7 bases at V and 0 bases at J, with 16 bases in the middle. The chain's CDR3 is CASNPGLLSSYEQYF. In nucleotides, the CDR3 is TGTGCCAGCAACCCGGGACTCCTAAGCTCCTACGAGCAGTACTTC.

The V gene is TRBV7-2, the J gene TRBJ2-7, with a weak D call TRBD2 (7 bases). Trimming cost V 7 bases and J 3 bases, with 19 bases left between them. The CDR3 length is 15 residues. Germline CDR1 is SGHTA and CDR2 is FQGNSA. The CDR3 loop reads CASTGGGGAYYEQYF. DNA of the CDR3: TGTGCCAGCACGGGTGGGGGGGGCGCTTACTACGAGCAGTACTTC.

This chain uses TRBV9 with TRBJ2-7; a weak D match, TRBD2 (6 bases). This CDR3 has 14 amino acids. Trimming shortened V by 0 bases and J by 3 bases, and 10 bases separated the two germline ends. CDR1 and CDR2 (germline): SGDLS, YYNGEE. Written as DNA, the CDR3 is TGTGCCAGCAGCGTAGGACTAGGGAGCTACGAGCAGTACTTC. This encodes CASSVGLGSYEQYF. Supplemented by reference TRBV9 and TRBJ2-7, the full variable domain reads DSGVTQTPKHLITATGQRVTLRCSPRSGDLSVYWYQQSLDQGLQFLIQYYNGEERAKGNILERFSAQQFPDLHSELNLSSLELGDSALYFCASSVGLGSYEQYFGPGTRLTVT.

The chain joins TRBV5-4 to TRBJ1-2, with TRBD1 identical over 7 bases. The CDR3 length is 13 residues. Germline CDR1 reads SGHNT; CDR2 reads YYREEE (reference sequence). V lost 7 bases and J lost 8; bases outside the gene matches: 11. For the CDR3, the DNA is TGTGCCAGCTTAAGAGACAGGGAAGTGGGCTACACCTTC. Protein sequence: CASLRDREVGYTF.

V is TRBV30 and J is TRBJ2-1; D uncertain. The germline V and J ends were trimmed by 3 bases and 5 bases, with 11 bases remaining between them. CDR3 length: 13 residues. The germline V gene encodes CDR1 GTSNPN and CDR2 SVGIG (reference sequence). CDR3 sequence reads: CAWSRQIDNEQFF. The CDR3 DNA reads TGTGCCTGGAGCCGACAAATTGACAATGAGCAGTTCTTC.

This clone occurred a few times. The CDR3 DNA follows: TGCGCCAGCAGAAGGGACTCTAGCTCCTACAATGAGCAGTTCTTC. Translating it yields CASRRDSSSYNEQFF. The chain combines TRBV5-1 with TRBJ2-1; a possible D gene is TRBD2 (6 bases). Germline-derived CDR1 and CDR2 are SGHRS and YFSETQ. The CDR3 consists of 15 residues. Trimming pared 5 bases from V and 0 bases from J, leaving 12 bases between.

This clone was counted only a few times. The chain has TRBV7-9 and TRBJ2-2, with TRBD2 matching 8 bases. Germline V lookup: CDR1 SEHNR, CDR2 FQNEAQ (reference sequence). The CDR3 loop spans 14 amino acids. CDR3 sequence (DNA): TGTGCGAGGCAAGCGGGAGTAGACACCGGGGAGCTGTTTTTT. This gives the protein CARQAGVDTGELFF.

This clone was picked up a small number of times. The CDR3 DNA is TGTGCCAGCAGAGTACCTGGACAGGGGGGTGAAGCTTTCTTT. It codes for CASRVPGQGGEAFF. The chain employs TRBV2 and TRBJ1-1; TRBD1 aligns across 10 bases. CDR3 length equals 14 residues. With 6 bases clipped from V and 7 bases from J, the junction kept 8 bases outside the gene matches. Germline CDR1 SNHLY, CDR2 FYNNEI.

This chain links TRBV6-6 with TRBJ1-5, with D possibly TRBD1 on 6 matching bases. The CDR3 is made up of 14 amino acids. V dropped 5 bases and J dropped 11 bases, with 19 bases sitting between them. Germline V gene lookup returns CDR1 MNHNY and CDR2 SVGAGI (reference sequence). CDR3 region: CASSITGKAQAQHF. For the CDR3, the DNA is TGTGCCAGCAGTATAACAGGGAAGGCACAGGCCCAGCATTTT.

The CDR3 sequence is CASRPGTGWAGELFF. As DNA, the CDR3 is TGTGCCAGCAGGCCCGGGACAGGGTGGGCCGGGGAGCTGTTTTTT. The chain combines TRBV28 with TRBJ2-2, with 9 bases lining up with TRBD1. The CDR3 spans 15 residues. V shed 6 bases and J 6 bases; nucleotides not matched to a gene: 8. Per germline, CDR1 MDHEN and CDR2 SYDVKM.

V usage is TRBV18 and J usage is TRBJ2-1, with 8 bases aligning to TRBD1. Looked up from germline, CDR1 is KGHSH and CDR2 is LQKENI. V was pared by 4 bases and J by 10 bases, with 3 bases of the junction left unmatched. The CDR3 runs 12 residues. CDR3 in amino acids: CASSRQGREQFF. In nucleotides, the CDR3 is TGTGCCAGCTCACGACAGGGGAGGGAGCAGTTCTTC.

This clone was seen only a few times. V and J are TRBV5-1 and TRBJ1-2, with a tentative D call TRBD1 (6 bases). Trimming pared 2 bases from V and 11 bases from J, leaving 13 bases between. The germline V gene encodes CDR1 SGHRS and CDR2 YFSETQ. The CDR3 totals 12 residues. CDR3 protein: CASSFVGQTYTF. CDR3 bases: TGCGCCAGCAGCTTCGTCGGACAGACGTACACCTTC. Variable domain in full (rest from reference TRBV5-1 and TRBJ1-2): KAGVTQTPRYLIKTRGQQVTLSCSPISGHRSVSWYQQTPGQGLQFLFEYFSETQRNKGNFPGRFSGRQFSNSRSEMNVSTLELGDSALYLCASSFVGQTYTFGSGTRLTVV.

This clone was observed a few times. The chain uses TRBV5-1 and TRBJ1-3; the match to TRBD1 covers 9 bases. This CDR3 contains 15 residues. CDR1 and CDR2 from the germline V gene are SGHRS and YFSETQ. V lost 0 bases, J lost 4 bases, and 2 bases stayed unmatched. In nucleotides, the CDR3 is TGCGCCAGCAGCTTGGGACAGGGGGGAGGAAACACCATATATTTT. Translation: CASSLGQGGGNTIYF.

This clone was counted a few times. V is TRBV5-1 and J is TRBJ2-7; TRBD2 might be the D (5 bases). V was cut by 5 bases and J by 5 bases, with 14 bases left in between. The CDR3 contains 13 residues. The germline gives CDR1 SGHRS, CDR2 YFSETQ. CDR3 sequence: CASRDGKSDEQYF. As DNA, the CDR3 is TGCGCCAGCAGAGACGGGAAGAGCGACGAGCAGTACTTC. Looking up the rest from reference TRBV5-1 and TRBJ2-7 gives the full variable domain: KAGVTQTPRYLIKTRGQQVTLSCSPISGHRSVSWYQQTPGQGLQFLFEYFSETQRNKGNFPGRFSGRQFSNSRSEMNVSTLELGDSALYLCASRDGKSDEQYFGPGTRLTVT.

This clone was observed a handful of times. The chain combines TRBV7-9 with TRBJ2-6; no clear D gene. The CDR3 is 14 amino acids. CDR1 and CDR2 (germline): SEHNR, FQNEAQ (reference sequence). Trimming pared 5 bases from V and 2 bases from J, leaving 7 bases between. CDR3 protein: CASSLPPGANVLTF. The DNA of the CDR3 is TGTGCCAGCAGCCTTCCTCCTGGGGCCAACGTCCTGACTTTC.

The chain is built from TRBV30 and TRBJ2-4; 11 nucleotides agree with TRBD2. The CDR3 sequence is 14 residues long. Trimming at V came to 6 bases and at J to 2 bases, leaving 3 bases not matched to a gene. Germline V CDR1 and CDR2: GTSNPN, SVGIG (reference sequence). CDR3 protein: CACSGRVTKNIQYF. The CDR3 bases are TGTGCCTGTAGCGGGAGGGTAACCAAAAACATTCAGTACTTC.

This clone came up once. The chain is built from TRBV18 and TRBJ1-2; tentatively, D is TRBD1 (6 bases). Germline CDR1 KGHSH, CDR2 LQKENI. The CDR3 runs to 12 residues. Trimming took off 5 bases at V and 6 bases at J, with 10 bases between the two ends. The DNA of the CDR3 is TGTGCCAGCTCAACGGACAGAGATGGCTACACCTTC. Amino acid sequence: CASSTDRDGYTF.

J is TRBJ1-5 and V is TRBV4-1; D is undetermined. The CDR3 length is 15 residues. V gave up 0 bases and J gave up 1 base, with 7 bases separating them. The V gene's germline CDR1 is MGHRA and CDR2 YSYEKL. In DNA form, the CDR3 reads TGCGCCAGCAGCCAAGAGCAGGCAAGCAATCAGCCCCAGCATTTT. It specifies CASSQEQASNQPQHF.

This rearrangement joins TRBV9 to TRBJ2-1; 7 nucleotides line up with TRBD1. CDR3 length equals 16 residues. After removal of 6 bases from V and 7 bases from J, the junction contained 16 bases not matched to a gene. Germline assignment: CDR1 SGDLS and CDR2 YYNGEE. Here the CDR3 DNA reads TGTGCCAGCACAGATCCTTCAGGGGGACCGAGAAATGAGCAGTTCTTC. This codes for CASTDPSGGPRNEQFF.